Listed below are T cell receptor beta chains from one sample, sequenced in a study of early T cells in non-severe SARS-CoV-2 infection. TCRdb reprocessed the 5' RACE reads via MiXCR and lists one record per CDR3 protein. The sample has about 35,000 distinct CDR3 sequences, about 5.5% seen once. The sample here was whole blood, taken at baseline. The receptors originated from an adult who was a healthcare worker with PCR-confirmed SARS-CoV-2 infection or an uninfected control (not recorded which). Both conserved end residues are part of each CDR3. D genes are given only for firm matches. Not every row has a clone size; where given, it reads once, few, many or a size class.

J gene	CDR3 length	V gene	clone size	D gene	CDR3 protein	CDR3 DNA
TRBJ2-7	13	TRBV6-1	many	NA	CASTRTIPYEQYF	TGTGCCAGCACCAGGACTATCCCCTACGAGCAGTACTTC
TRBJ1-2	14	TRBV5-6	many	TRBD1	CASSFPGTGGGYTF	TGTGCCAGCAGCTTTCCCGGGACAGGTGGAGGCTACACCTTC
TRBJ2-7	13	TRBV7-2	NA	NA	CASRRTGTYEQYF	TGTGCCAGCCGTAGGACGGGGACCTACGAGCAGTACTTC
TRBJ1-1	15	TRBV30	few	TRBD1	CAWRPGQASYTEAFF	TGTGCCTGGAGACCGGGACAGGCAAGTTACACTGAAGCTTTCTTT
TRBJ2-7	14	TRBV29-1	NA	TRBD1	CSVQGTGKPYEQYF	TGCAGCGTGCAAGGGACAGGGAAACCCTACGAGCAGTACTTC
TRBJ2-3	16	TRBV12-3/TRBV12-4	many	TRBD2	CASSSDRTSGADTQYF	TGTGCCAGCAGTTCGGATCGGACTAGCGGGGCAGATACGCAGTATTTT
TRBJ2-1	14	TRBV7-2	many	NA	CASSLGRHVNEQFF	TGTGCCAGCAGCTTAGGGAGACACGTGAATGAGCAGTTCTTC
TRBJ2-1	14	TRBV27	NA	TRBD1	CASSLDRVENEQFF	TGTGCCAGCAGTTTGGACAGGGTGGAAAATGAGCAGTTCTTC
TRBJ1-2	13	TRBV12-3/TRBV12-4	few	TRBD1	CASSTGQGYGYTF	TGTGCCAGCAGTACAGGACAGGGGTATGGCTACACCTTC
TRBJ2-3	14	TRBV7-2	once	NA	CASSQNGVTDTQYF	TGTGCCAGCAGCCAAAACGGTGTCACAGATACGCAGTATTTT
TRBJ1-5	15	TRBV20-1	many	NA	CSARYPGREHQPQHF	TGCAGTGCTAGATACCCCGGCAGGGAGCATCAGCCCCAGCATTTT
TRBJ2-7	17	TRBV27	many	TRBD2	CASRPGLAGGYTYEQYF	TGTGCCAGCAGGCCGGGACTAGCGGGAGGCTATACCTACGAGCAGTACTTC
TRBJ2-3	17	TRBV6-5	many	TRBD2	CASTRGVPSGSQDTQYF	TGTGCCAGCACCCGAGGCGTGCCTAGCGGGAGTCAAGATACGCAGTATTTT
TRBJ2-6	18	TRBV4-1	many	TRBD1	CASSQMTGASSGANVLTF	TGCGCCAGCAGCCAGATGACAGGGGCCTCCTCTGGGGCCAACGTCCTGACTTTC
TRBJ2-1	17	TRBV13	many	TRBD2	CASNPNLAGGPYNEQFF	TGTGCCAGCAACCCCAATCTAGCGGGAGGCCCCTACAATGAGCAGTTCTTC
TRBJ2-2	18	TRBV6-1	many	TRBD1	CASSPLPTGGRNTGELFF	TGTGCCAGCAGTCCGCTCCCGACAGGGGGTCGGAACACCGGGGAGCTGTTTTTT
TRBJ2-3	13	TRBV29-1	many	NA	CSAGQATTDTQYF	TGCAGCGCCGGGCAGGCAACCACAGATACGCAGTATTTT
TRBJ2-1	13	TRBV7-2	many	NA	CASTRSRYNEQFF	TGTGCCAGCACCCGCTCCCGCTACAATGAGCAGTTCTTC
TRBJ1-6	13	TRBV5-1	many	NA	CASRGDHNSPLHF	TGCGCCAGCCGTGGAGACCATAATTCACCCCTCCACTTT
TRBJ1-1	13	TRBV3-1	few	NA	CASSQWGNTEAFF	TGTGCCAGCAGCCAATGGGGGAACACTGAAGCTTTCTTT
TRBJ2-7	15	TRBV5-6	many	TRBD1	CASSSRDRAAYEQYF	TGTGCCAGCAGCTCCCGGGACAGGGCGGCCTACGAGCAGTACTTC
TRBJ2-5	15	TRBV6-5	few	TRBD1	CASSQIQGAGETQYF	TGTGCCAGCAGCCAAATTCAGGGGGCCGGGGAGACCCAGTACTTC
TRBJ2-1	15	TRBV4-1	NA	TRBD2	CASSLIRGGYYEQFF	TGCGCCAGCAGCCTAATACGGGGGGGTTATTATGAGCAGTTCTTC
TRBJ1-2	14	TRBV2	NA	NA	CASSVRRNVYGYTF	TGTGCCAGCAGTGTAAGGCGGAACGTCTATGGCTACACCTTC
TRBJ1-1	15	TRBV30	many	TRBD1	CAWSRVGDRNTEAFF	TGTGCCTGGAGCCGAGTGGGGGACAGGAACACTGAAGCTTTCTTT
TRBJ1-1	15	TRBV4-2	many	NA	CASSPVSRLNTEAFF	TGTGCCAGCAGCCCTGTGAGCCGGTTGAACACTGAAGCTTTCTTT
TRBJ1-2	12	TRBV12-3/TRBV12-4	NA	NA	CASSLASYGYTF	TGTGCCAGCAGTTTAGCATCTTATGGCTACACCTTC
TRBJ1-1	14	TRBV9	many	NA	CASSVMSSYTEAFF	TGTGCCAGCAGCGTTATGTCCTCTTACACTGAAGCTTTCTTT
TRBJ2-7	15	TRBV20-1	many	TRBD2	CSAMGLAGVMEEQYF	TGCAGTGCTATGGGACTAGCGGGGGTCATGGAAGAGCAGTACTTC
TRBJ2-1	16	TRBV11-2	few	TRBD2	CASSPGGAASYNEQFF	TGTGCCAGCAGCCCGGGGGGGGCCGCCTCCTACAATGAGCAGTTCTTC
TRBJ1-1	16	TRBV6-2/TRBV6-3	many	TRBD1	CASSSGQGELRAEAFF	TGTGCCAGCAGCTCCGGACAGGGGGAATTGAGGGCTGAAGCTTTCTTT
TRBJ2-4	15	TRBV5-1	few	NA	CASSGVGAGGNIQYF	TGCGCCAGCAGCGGGGTCGGGGCAGGCGGAAACATTCAGTACTTC
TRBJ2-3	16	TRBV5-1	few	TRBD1	CASSSPGHRGTDTQYF	TGCGCCAGCAGCTCGCCGGGCCACAGGGGGACAGATACGCAGTATTTT
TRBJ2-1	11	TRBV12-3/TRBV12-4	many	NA	CASNLYNEQFF	TGTGCCAGCAACCTTTACAATGAGCAGTTCTTC
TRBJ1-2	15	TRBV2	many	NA	CASTQDPQHRYGYTF	TGTGCCAGCACACAGGACCCACAGCATCGATATGGCTACACCTTC
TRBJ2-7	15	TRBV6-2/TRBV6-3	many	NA	CASRDPAGVSYEQYF	TGTGCCAGCAGGGACCCAGCAGGGGTGTCCTACGAGCAGTACTTC
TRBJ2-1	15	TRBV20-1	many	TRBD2	CSARGASGIWGEQFF	TGCAGTGCTAGGGGGGCTAGCGGGATCTGGGGTGAGCAGTTCTTC
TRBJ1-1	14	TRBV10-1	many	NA	CASSEKRLNTEAFF	TGCGCCAGCAGTGAAAAACGTCTGAACACTGAAGCTTTCTTT
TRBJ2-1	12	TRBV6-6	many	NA	CASSYSPNEQFF	TGTGCCAGCAGTTACTCCCCCAATGAGCAGTTCTTC
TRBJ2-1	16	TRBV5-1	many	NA	CASRRDTSSSYNEQFF	TGCGCCAGCCGTAGGGACACGAGTAGCTCCTACAATGAGCAGTTCTTC
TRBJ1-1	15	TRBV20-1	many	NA	CSARDASGPKPEAFF	TGCAGTGCTAGAGATGCCTCCGGGCCCAAACCTGAAGCTTTCTTT
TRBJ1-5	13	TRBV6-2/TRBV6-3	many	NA	CASSGTGARPQHF	TGTGCCAGCAGTGGGACCGGGGCACGGCCCCAGCATTTT
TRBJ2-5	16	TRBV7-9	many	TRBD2	CASSFLRGVSEETQYF	TGTGCCAGCAGCTTCTTGCGGGGGGTGTCCGAAGAGACCCAGTACTTC
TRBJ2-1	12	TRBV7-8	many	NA	CASSPTGDEQFF	TGTGCCAGCAGCCCGACCGGGGATGAGCAGTTCTTC
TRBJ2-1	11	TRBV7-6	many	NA	CASSFYNEQFF	TGTGCCAGCAGCTTCTACAATGAGCAGTTCTTC
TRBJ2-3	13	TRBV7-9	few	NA	CASGATRTDTQYF	TGTGCCAGCGGGGCAACTCGCACAGATACGCAGTATTTT
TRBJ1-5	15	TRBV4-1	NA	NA	CASSQENYSNQPQHF	TGCGCCAGCAGCCAAGAGAACTATAGCAATCAGCCCCAGCATTTT
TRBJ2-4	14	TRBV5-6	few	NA	CASSLGLAKNIQYF	TGTGCCAGCAGCTTAGGGTTAGCCAAAAACATTCAGTACTTC
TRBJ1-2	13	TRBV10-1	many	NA	CASNSDIGAGYTF	TGCGCCAGCAACTCGGACATTGGAGCTGGCTACACCTTC
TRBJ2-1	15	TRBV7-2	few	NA	CASSSVPGWVREQFF	TGTGCCAGCAGCTCCGTACCCGGGTGGGTACGGGAGCAGTTCTTC
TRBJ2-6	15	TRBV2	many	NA	CATWRGFSGANVLTF	TGTGCCACCTGGAGGGGGTTCTCTGGGGCCAACGTCCTGACTTTC
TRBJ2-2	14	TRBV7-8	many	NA	CASSLQGNTGELFF	TGTGCCAGCAGCTTACAGGGGAACACCGGGGAGCTGTTTTTT
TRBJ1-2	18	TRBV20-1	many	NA	CSALTRFVGAGANYGYTF	TGCAGTGCCCTCACCCGCTTCGTGGGGGCCGGAGCTAACTATGGCTACACCTTC
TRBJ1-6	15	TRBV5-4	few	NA	CASSRPGGPASPLHF	TGTGCCAGCAGCCGGCCCGGGGGGCCCGCTTCACCCCTCCACTTT
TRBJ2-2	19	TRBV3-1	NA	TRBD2	CASSPRLGRLAGRTGELFF	TGTGCCAGCAGCCCCCGGTTGGGGCGGCTAGCGGGACGGACCGGGGAGCTGTTTTTT
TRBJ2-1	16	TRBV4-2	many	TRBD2	CASSQVLAGRYNEQFF	TGTGCCAGCAGCCAAGTTCTAGCGGGAAGGTACAATGAGCAGTTCTTC
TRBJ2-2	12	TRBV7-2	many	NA	CASSRDTGELFF	TGTGCCAGCAGCCGAGATACCGGGGAGCTGTTTTTT
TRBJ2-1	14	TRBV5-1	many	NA	CASSLVRVYNEQFF	TGCGCCAGCAGCTTGGTACGGGTCTACAATGAGCAGTTCTTC
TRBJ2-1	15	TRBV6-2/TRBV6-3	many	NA	CASSYGFSGNNEQFF	TGTGCCAGCAGTTATGGGTTTTCGGGGAACAATGAGCAGTTCTTC
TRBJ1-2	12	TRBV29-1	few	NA	CSVDADTYGYTF	TGCAGCGTTGACGCGGACACCTATGGCTACACCTTC